This is a list of T cell receptor beta chains from one sample in a study of early T cells in non-severe SARS-CoV-2 infection. Via MiXCR, TCRdb re-called the 5' RACE reads, giving one row per CDR3 protein. The sample holds around 80,000 distinct CDR3 sequences, around 9.3% seen once. Specimen: whole blood, collected at baseline. The source of these receptors is an adult who was a healthcare worker with PCR-confirmed SARS-CoV-2 infection or an uninfected control (not recorded which). Each CDR3 is given with its conserved first and last residue. D genes are given only for firm matches. Not every row has a clone size; where given, it reads once, few, many or a size class.

clone_size j_call d_call v_call cdr3_length cdr3_nt cdr3_aa
. TRBJ2-1 TRBD2 TRBV27 15 TGTGCCAGCAGTTTATCAGCGGGAGGGGGGTATGAGCAGTTCTTC CASSLSAGGGYEQFF
many TRBJ2-7 TRBD2 TRBV4-2 15 TGTGCCAGCAGCCAAAATAGCGGGAGGGTAGATGAGCAGTACTTC CASSQNSGRVDEQYF
many TRBJ2-2 TRBD2 TRBV20-1 14 TGCAGTGCTCATAGCGGGAAGGATACCGGGGAGCTGTTTTTT CSAHSGKDTGELFF
many TRBJ1-1 TRBD1 TRBV5-1 15 TGCGCCAGCAGCTGGGGCGACAGGGCGAACACTGAAGCTTTCTTT CASSWGDRANTEAFF
many TRBJ2-1 . TRBV6-2/TRBV6-3 15 TGTGCCATCTTGAAGGCGGGGACTCAATACAATGAGCAGTTCTTC CAILKAGTQYNEQFF
few TRBJ2-7 . TRBV5-1 13 TGCGCCAGCAGCCTTTCGAGCCAGGCGGGGCAGTACTTC CASSLSSQAGQYF
few TRBJ1-1 . TRBV20-1 13 TGCAGTGCTAGCCCACGACGGCACACTGAAGCTTTCTTT CSASPRRHTEAFF
. TRBJ2-2 . TRBV7-2 15 TGTGCCAGCAGCCGCGACAGATCCTACACCGGGGAGCTGTTTTTT CASSRDRSYTGELFF
many TRBJ2-2 . TRBV4-2 13 TGTGCCAGCAGCATAGGGGTCACCGGGGAGCTGTTTTTT CASSIGVTGELFF
few TRBJ2-3 . TRBV20-1 13 TGCAGTGCTAAAGCAGGGGCCACAGATACGCAGTATTTT CSAKAGATDTQYF
few TRBJ2-3 TRBD2 TRBV6-5 17 TGTGCCAGCAGTAAGAGACTAGCGGCTACTAGCACAGATACGCAGTATTTT CASSKRLAATSTDTQYF
few TRBJ2-7 . TRBV12-3/TRBV12-4 12 TGTGCCAGCAGTTTGGAACCCTTGGGGCAGTACTTC CASSLEPLGQYF
many TRBJ2-5 TRBD2 TRBV20-1 15 TGCAGTGCTAGATCGCTAGCGGGTAGGGGGGAGACCCAGTACTTC CSARSLAGRGETQYF
. TRBJ2-1 . TRBV29-1 13 TGCAGCGTGCTACGGGGCGCGGATAATGAGCAGTTCTTC CSVLRGADNEQFF
. TRBJ2-2 . TRBV19 16 TGTGCCAGTAAAGAAAAGTTGAGGCGGACCACCGGGGAGCTGTTTTTT CASKEKLRRTTGELFF
. TRBJ2-7 . TRBV6-5 13 TGTGCCAGCAGTTACGGGACACCCTACGAGCAGTACTTC CASSYGTPYEQYF
. TRBJ2-5 . TRBV27 16 TGTGCCAGCAGTTTTCCCGTTCGGGGCTGGCAGGAGACCCAGTACTTC CASSFPVRGWQETQYF
. TRBJ2-1 . TRBV3-1 15 TGTGCCAGCAGCCAAGGGCCAGCGGTATACAATGAGCAGTTCTTC CASSQGPAVYNEQFF
. TRBJ2-5 . TRBV11-2 14 TGTGCCAGCAGTGTCCGAGAAGGTGTTGAGACCCAGTACTTC CASSVREGVETQYF
few TRBJ1-6 TRBD1 TRBV27 16 TGTGCCAGCAGTTTTTTTGGACAGGGGGCAACTTCACCCCTCCACTTT CASSFFGQGATSPLHF
many TRBJ1-5 . TRBV7-6 15 TGTGCCAGCAGCTTAGCCAGGGGTAGCAATCAGCCCCAGCATTTT CASSLARGSNQPQHF
few TRBJ2-5 . TRBV28 16 TGTGCCAGCAGTACTCACCGGCCCCCGTCGCAAGAGACCCAGTACTTC CASSTHRPPSQETQYF
few TRBJ2-5 . TRBV7-2 14 TGTGCCAGCAGCTTAGATGGAGCCAGGGAGACCCAGTACTTC CASSLDGARETQYF
few TRBJ1-4 . TRBV13 15 TGTGCCAGCAGCTTGCGGGTTGAGCCCCATGAAAAACTGTTTTTT CASSLRVEPHEKLFF
few TRBJ2-3 TRBD2 TRBV10-2 15 TGCGCCAGCAGAGATAGCGGGTTAACCACAGATACGCAGTATTTT CASRDSGLTTDTQYF
few TRBJ2-2 TRBD1 TRBV6-1 17 TGTGCCAGCAGTCCCCTGACCACAGGGGTCGCCACCGGGGAGCTGTTTTTT CASSPLTTGVATGELFF
few TRBJ2-1 . TRBV12-3/TRBV12-4 18 TGTGCCAGCAGTTTCACAAACTTCGACAGGATAGGATACAATGAGCAGTTCTTC CASSFTNFDRIGYNEQFF
few TRBJ2-3 . TRBV6-1 13 TGTGCCAGCAGTGATACCCCTAGCGATCCGCAGTATTTT CASSDTPSDPQYF
few TRBJ2-3 TRBD2 TRBV3-1 17 TGTGCCAGCAGCCAAGGGGGACTAGCGGTCATTCGTGCTACGCAGTATTTT CASSQGGLAVIRATQYF
few TRBJ2-7 . TRBV5-1 15 TGCGCCAGCAGAGGCGGGGTAGCGGATGCCTACGAGCAGTACTTC CASRGGVADAYEQYF
many TRBJ2-5 . TRBV20-1 17 TGCAGTGCCCCTTTTTACGGTTTCGGTTCTACCCAAGAGACCCAGTACTTC CSAPFYGFGSTQETQYF
few TRBJ2-7 TRBD2 TRBV20-1 14 TGCAGTGCTGGGGGACTAGCGGATACCTACGAGCAGTACTTC CSAGGLADTYEQYF
many TRBJ2-7 TRBD1 TRBV20-1 15 TGCAGTGCTAGGGCTGGACAGGGCTCCTCCTACGAGCAGTACTTC CSARAGQGSSYEQYF
. TRBJ2-3 TRBD2 TRBV27 13 TGTGCCAGCGCAGCGGGAGGGCCAGATACGCAGTATTTT CASAAGGPDTQYF
few TRBJ1-5 . TRBV6-4 14 TGTGCCAGCAGTGACAATCGGGAAAATCAGCCCCAGCATTTT CASSDNRENQPQHF
. TRBJ1-3 TRBD1 TRBV7-6 15 TGTGCCAGCAGCCTCGGACAGGGGACGGGAAACACCATATATTTT CASSLGQGTGNTIYF